A single sample is the source of the 9 T cell receptor beta chains below, sequenced in a study of control samples from healthy donors and cancer patients (dated by TCRdb to about 2020). Libraries were constructed by the immunoSEQ multiplex PCR assay. In TCRdb, the immuneACCESS table is reduced to in-frame sequences with V and J assigned. These tables do not hold every clone; where another copy was compared, an unresolved V gene accounts for under half, and the others remain unexplained. The sample records more than 95,000 clones, roughly 90% of which are singletons. The biggest ten clones account for around 1.8% of the sample. The sequencing input was blood. The receptors derive from a man younger than 35 in good health.

The gene calls are TRBV25-1 and TRBJ1-2; the match to TRBD1 covers 8 bases. The V and J ends lost 10 bases and 8 bases, in that order; junction bases with no gene match: 12. CDR1 is MGHDK, CDR2 SYGVNS, per germline. The CDR3 extends over 13 amino acids. CDR3 residues: CATTRGQADGYTF. As DNA, the CDR3 is TGTGCCACCACTCGGGGACAGGCAGACGGCTACACCTTC.

The chain is built from TRBV5-1 and TRBJ1-6; D perhaps matches TRBD1 (5 bases). V lost 2 bases, J lost 7 bases, and 10 bases lay in between. CDR1 is SGHRS, CDR2 YFSETQ, per germline. The CDR3 length is 14 residues. The CDR3 spells CASSLDSPNSPLHF. The CDR3 DNA is TGCGCCAGCAGCTTAGACAGCCCGAATTCACCCCTCCACTTT.

The chain joins TRBV24-1 to TRBJ2-7, with 7 bases identical to TRBD2. Germline V gene data show CDR1 as KGHDR and CDR2 as SFDVKD. The CDR3 contains 15 residues. V lost 4 bases, J lost 7 bases, and 12 bases stayed unmatched. This chain's CDR3 is CATSDSAAGVYEQYF. CDR3 coding DNA: TGTGCCACCAGTGACTCTGCGGCGGGAGTTTATGAGCAGTACTTC.

V and J are TRBV3-1 (or the pseudogene TRBV3-2) and TRBJ1-5; D may be TRBD1 (5 bases). From germline, CDR1 is LGHDT and CDR2 YNNKEL (reference sequence). This CDR3 comprises 15 residues. Deletions cut 6 bases from V and 6 bases from J, with 18 bases between. The DNA of the CDR3 is TGTGCCAGCAGTACGACCGGGGGGTATGGTCAGCCCCAGCATTTT. This gives the protein CASSTTGGYGQPQHF.

This clone was counted a single time. This chain's CDR3 is CASSRRGQGVVTGELFF. The CDR3 nucleotides read TGCGCCAGCAGCCGGAGGGGACAGGGTGTAGTCACCGGGGAGCTGTTTTTT. This sequence joins TRBV5-1 and TRBJ2-2, with 9 bases matching TRBD1. V was pared by 4 bases and J by 4 bases, with 11 bases of the junction left unmatched. Germline V gene lookup returns CDR1 SGHRS and CDR2 YFSETQ. CDR3 length equals 17 residues.

The V and J genes are TRBV15 and TRBJ2-3; D perhaps matches TRBD2 (5 bases). Between the trimmed V and J ends, which lost 0 bases and 0 bases, there was a span of 16 bases. CDR3 length: 18 residues. CDR1 LNHNV and CDR2 YYDKDF come from the germline V gene (reference sequence). CDR3 coding DNA: TGTGCCACCAGCAGAGATCTTGTCTCGGCTAGCAGCACAGATACGCAGTATTTT. Amino acid sequence: CATSRDLVSASSTDTQYF.

This chain links TRBV6-4 with TRBJ2-3; TRBD2 might be the D (6 bases). Germline values: CDR1 MRHNA, CDR2 SNTAGT. The CDR3 totals 16 residues. V lost 2 bases, J lost 3 bases, and 15 bases lay in between. Here the CDR3 DNA reads TGTGCCAGCAGTGACAGCCGCGGGATTGAGACAGATACGCAGTATTTT. Its translation: CASSDSRGIETDTQYF.

This clone appeared a single time. V is TRBV6-5 and J is TRBJ1-2; D remains unclear. The CDR3 spans 12 residues. Germline CDR1 MNHEY, CDR2 SVGAGI. Trimming removed 6 bases from V and 4 bases from J, with 9 bases in between. The CDR3 DNA reads TGTGCCAGCAGAGGGAAAGGCTATGGCTACACCTTC. Translating it yields CASRGKGYGYTF.

The J gene is TRBJ2-7, the V gene TRBV5-1, with 10 bases matching TRBD1. The CDR3 extends over 15 amino acids. The germline V gene encodes CDR1 SGHRS and CDR2 YFSETQ. V was pared by 5 bases and J by 2 bases, with 7 bases of the junction left unmatched. The CDR3 bases are TGCGCCAGCAGTGGACAGGGGGGGATTACCTACGAGCAGTACTTC. Protein sequence: CASSGQGGITYEQYF.